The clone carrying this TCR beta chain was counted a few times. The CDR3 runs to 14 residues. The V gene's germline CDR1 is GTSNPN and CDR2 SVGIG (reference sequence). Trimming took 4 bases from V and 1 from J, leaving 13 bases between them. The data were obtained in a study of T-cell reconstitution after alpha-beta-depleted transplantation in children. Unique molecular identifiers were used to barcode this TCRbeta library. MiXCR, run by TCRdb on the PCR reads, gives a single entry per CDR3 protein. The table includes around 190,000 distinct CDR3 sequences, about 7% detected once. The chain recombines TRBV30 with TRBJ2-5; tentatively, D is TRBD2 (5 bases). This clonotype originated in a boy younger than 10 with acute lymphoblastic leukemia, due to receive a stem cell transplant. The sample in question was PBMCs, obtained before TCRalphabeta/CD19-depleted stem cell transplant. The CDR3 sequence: CAWTYTGIQETQYF. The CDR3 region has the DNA TGTGCCTGGACATATACGGGAATCCAAGAGACCCAGTACTTC.